The 27 T cell receptor beta chains listed next were all sequenced from one sample in a study of blood T cell repertoires in COVID-19. The data were produced by immunoSEQ multiplex PCR, yet TCRdb's version contains in-frame clones alone and is incomplete. In the table there are under 200,000 clones, approximately 82% of which are singletons. The sequenced sample was PBMCs or T cells enriched from blood (not recorded which). Receptor source: a woman aged 55-70 years with acute COVID-19.

This clone was seen more than once but under ten times. This rearrangement joins TRBV4-1 to TRBJ2-2; 10 nucleotides align to TRBD2. CDR3 length: 16 amino acids. V gave up 3 bases and J gave up 7 bases; unmatched junction bases: 8. The germline CDR1 and CDR2 sequences are MGHRA and YSYEKL. In nucleotides, the CDR3 is TGCGCCAGCAGCCAGCCTAGCGGGAGATCTGACGGGGAGCTGTTTTTT. This gives the protein CASSQPSGRSDGELFF.

The CDR3 DNA sequence: TGTGCCAGCAGCTTAAGGGAGGGCCCGAAAAACTATGGCTACACCTTC. Protein product: CASSLREGPKNYGYTF. J is TRBJ1-2 and V is TRBV5-6; D gene uncertain. This CDR3 has 16 residues. The V end lost 2 bases, the J end lost 2 bases, and 16 bases lay between the germline ends. CDR1 is SGHDT and CDR2 is YYEEEE in the germline V gene.

The chain combines TRBV7-6 with TRBJ2-7; D possibly corresponds to TRBD2 (5 bases). V was clipped by 1 base and J by 2 bases, with 12 bases between them. The CDR3 contains 15 residues. The germline V gene encodes CDR1 SGHVS and CDR2 FNYEAQ. The DNA of the CDR3 is TGTGCCAGCAGCTTAGATTTCGGGGTGACCTACGAGCAGTACGTC. Translation: CASSLDFGVTYEQYV.

The table lists this clone with a count of one. This chain links TRBV5-4 with TRBJ2-3; a possible D gene is TRBD2 (5 bases). V lost 1 base and J 5 bases, leaving 14 bases between the germline ends. The CDR3 spans 15 residues. Per germline, CDR1 SGHNT and CDR2 YYREEE (reference sequence). The DNA for the CDR3 is TGTGCCAGCAGCTTGAGAGGAGGTGACCAAGATACGCAGTATTTT. Translating gives CASSLRGGDQDTQYF.

This chain connects TRBV24-1 to TRBJ2-1; 10 bases align to TRBD1. The CDR3 is 15 residues long. Unmatched junction bases numbered 4, after V lost 4 bases and J lost 5 bases. From germline, CDR1 is KGHDR and CDR2 SFDVKD. The CDR3 sequence: CATSDLGQGDNEQFF. CDR3 DNA: TGTGCCACCAGTGACCTCGGACAGGGGGACAATGAGCAGTTCTTC.

The CDR3 sequence: CASSLEGLGLETQYF. The CDR3 region has the DNA TGCGCCAGCAGCTTGGAGGGACTAGGATTAGAGACCCAGTACTTC. The chain is built from TRBV5-1 and TRBJ2-5; 8 bases map to TRBD2. The germline V gene encodes CDR1 SGHRS and CDR2 YFSETQ. J was trimmed by 4 bases and V by 0 bases; bases with no gene match: 5. This CDR3 comprises 15 residues. Complete variable domain (other parts from reference TRBV5-1 and TRBJ2-5): KAGVTQTPRYLIKTRGQQVTLSCSPISGHRSVSWYQQTPGQGLQFLFEYFSETQRNKGNFPGRFSGRQFSNSRSEMNVSTLELGDSALYLCASSLEGLGLETQYFGPGTRLLVL.

The chain uses TRBV9 and TRBJ2-7; 8 bases fit TRBD1. Germline assignment: CDR1 SGDLS and CDR2 YYNGEE. J was trimmed by 7 bases and V by 4 bases; bases with no gene match: 7. CDR3 length: 13 amino acids. This CDR3 is CASSSSRGREQYF. CDR3 bases: TGTGCCAGCAGCTCGAGCAGGGGGCGAGAGCAGTACTTC.

V is TRBV12-3 or TRBV12-4 and J is TRBJ2-5; D unclear. The CDR3 consists of 12 residues. V lost 6 bases and J 5 bases, leaving 10 bases between the germline ends. The CDR3 loop reads CASRTAGETQYF. In DNA, the CDR3 is TGTGCCAGCAGAACGGCCGGGGAGACCCAGTACTTC.

This clone was seen a single time. This sequence joins TRBV5-5 and TRBJ1-5, with 7 bases identical to TRBD1. V was clipped by 3 bases and J by 6 bases; unmatched bases: 12. The length of the CDR3 is 16 residues. The V gene's germline CDR1 is SGHKS and CDR2 YYEKEE (reference sequence). The CDR3, as DNA: TGTGCCAGCAGCTACCTCCCCGGGACAGAAATTCAGCCCCAGCATTTT. Amino acid sequence: CASSYLPGTEIQPQHF.

The V call is TRBV3-1 (or the pseudogene TRBV3-2), the J call TRBJ2-4; the D gene is possibly TRBD1 (5 bases). Germline CDR1 and CDR2: LGHDT and YNNKEL (reference sequence). The CDR3 consists of 18 residues. V lost 2 bases and J 0 bases, leaving 17 bases between the germline ends. The CDR3 sequence: CASSQHSSLGVAKNIQYF. Here the CDR3 DNA reads TGTGCCAGCAGCCAACACTCCAGCCTAGGGGTAGCCAAAAACATTCAGTACTTC.

This clone has just one count. V usage is TRBV24-1 and J usage is TRBJ1-2; possible D gene TRBD1, 6 bases. This CDR3 comprises 14 residues. The V and J ends lost 0 bases and 8 bases respectively, with 12 bases between them. Germline V gene lookup returns CDR1 KGHDR and CDR2 SFDVKD. This chain's CDR3 is CATSDLPGVGGYTF. The CDR3 nucleotides are TGTGCCACCAGTGATTTGCCAGGGGTTGGAGGCTACACCTTC.

As DNA, the CDR3 is TGTGCCAGTAGTATAGTGTCAGGTGGCAATCAGCCCCAGCATTTT. Translating it yields CASSIVSGGNQPQHF. The rearrangement links TRBV19 to TRBJ1-5; D call uncertain. The V end lost 1 base, the J end lost 2 bases, and 9 bases lay between the germline ends. Germline V gene sequence: CDR1 LNHDA, CDR2 SQIVND (reference sequence). The CDR3 sequence is 15 residues long.

V is TRBV28 and J is TRBJ1-1; the D is unclear. Germline CDR1 and CDR2: MDHEN and SYDVKM. This CDR3 is built from 11 residues. The germline V and J ends were trimmed by 4 bases and 4 bases, with 4 bases remaining between them. CDR3 DNA: TGTGCCAGCAGTTCAGGCACTGAAGCTTTCTTT. Translated, it gives CASSSGTEAFF. The complete variable domain, with remaining parts taken from reference TRBV28 and TRBJ1-1, reads DVKVTQSSRYLVKRTGEKVFLECVQDMDHENMFWYRQDPGLGLRLIYFSYDVKMKEKGDIPEGYSVSREKKERFSLILESASTNQTSMYLCASSSGTEAFFGQGTRLTVV.

The chain combines TRBV28 with TRBJ1-1, with TRBD1 as a possible D gene (5 bases). V lost 7 bases and J 0 bases, leaving 15 bases between the germline ends. The V gene's germline CDR1 is MDHEN and CDR2 SYDVKM. The CDR3 is 15 amino acids. CDR3 sequence reads: CASIPWKTVNTEAFF. The CDR3 nucleotides read TGTGCCAGCATTCCTTGGAAGACAGTGAACACTGAAGCTTTCTTT.

The chain has TRBV7-7 and TRBJ2-7; TRBD1 is a possible D gene (6 bases). The CDR3 spans 18 residues. V lost 3 bases and J 0 bases, leaving 21 bases between the germline ends. The germline V gene encodes CDR1 SSHAT and CDR2 FNYEAQ (reference sequence). The CDR3 nucleotides read TGTGCCAGCAGCTTTGCGAGATTGGGGGCAGGACCCTCCTACGAGCAGTACTTC. Residues: CASSFARLGAGPSYEQYF.

This chain links TRBV19 with TRBJ1-3; D is undetermined. Germline assignment: CDR1 LNHDA and CDR2 SQIVND (reference sequence). V lost 6 bases to trimming and J lost 0 bases, with 15 bases between them. This CDR3 comprises 16 residues. DNA for the CDR3: TGTGCCAGTAGGATCGGATCTCACTACTCTGGAAACACCATATATTTT. It specifies CASRIGSHYSGNTIYF.

This chain joins TRBV6-2 or TRBV6-3 and TRBJ1-5; 10 positions match TRBD1. Germline-derived CDR1 and CDR2 are MNHEY and SVGEGT. After removal of 2 bases from V and 6 bases from J, the junction contained 13 bases not matched to a gene. CDR3 size: 18 residues. The CDR3, as DNA: TGTGCCAGCAGTTACACCGGACAGGGGGTAGATCTGGGTCAGCCCCAGCATTTT. Translating gives CASSYTGQGVDLGQPQHF.

The chain recombines TRBV30 with TRBJ1-1, with 8 bases aligning to TRBD1. With V trimmed by 6 bases and J by 5 bases, 8 bases remained unmatched. Looked up from germline, CDR1 is GTSNPN and CDR2 is SVGIG (reference sequence). The CDR3 runs to 13 residues. The DNA for the CDR3 is TGTGCCTGCCAAGCCAGGGGGCGGACTGAAGCTTTCTTT. Its protein product is CACQARGRTEAFF.

This rearrangement joins TRBV30 to TRBJ1-2, with D possibly TRBD1 on 5 matching bases. Trimming removed 2 bases from V and 9 bases from J, with 34 bases in between. CDR1 GTSNPN and CDR2 SVGIG come from the germline V gene (reference sequence). The CDR3 extends over 19 amino acids. Here the CDR3 DNA reads TGTGCCTGGAGTTCGGGGATTATCGGGGGTATAGCTGCGTTTCGGAGCTACACCTTC. Its translation: CAWSSGIIGGIAAFRSYTF.

This chain uses TRBV4-1 with TRBJ1-2; 8 nucleotides line up with TRBD1. CDR1 is MGHRA, CDR2 YSYEKL, per germline. V lost 3 bases and J lost 8; bases outside the gene matches: 11. The CDR3 consists of 15 residues. The CDR3 loop reads CASSQPPTGARGYTF. CDR3 DNA: TGCGCCAGCAGCCAGCCTCCGACAGGGGCCCGGGGCTACACCTTC.

The rearrangement links TRBV5-1 to TRBJ2-1, with a weak D call TRBD1 (5 bases). This CDR3 contains 14 residues. CDR1 and CDR2 from the germline V gene are SGHRS and YFSETQ. V was pared by 2 bases and J by 4 bases, with 10 bases between. The CDR3 here is CASSLGDDYNEQFF. The CDR3 nucleotides are TGCGCCAGCAGCTTAGGGGATGATTACAATGAGCAGTTCTTC.

This chain uses TRBV9 with TRBJ1-1; D unclear. Germline CDR1 is SGDLS and CDR2 is YYNGEE. The CDR3 has 12 residues. Trimming took 4 bases from V and 4 from J, leaving 8 bases between them. The CDR3 sequence: CASSPRGTEAFF. The DNA of the CDR3 is TGTGCCAGCAGCCCCCGAGGCACTGAAGCTTTCTTT.

The V and J genes are TRBV29-1 and TRBJ2-5; TRBD1 matches 9 bases. Germline CDR1 reads SQVTM; CDR2 reads ANQGSEA. The CDR3 has 11 amino acids. V trimming: 8 bases; J trimming: 7 bases; junction bases outside the gene matches: 5. CDR3 in amino acids: CSFPTGGTQYF. The DNA of the CDR3 is TGCAGCTTCCCGACAGGGGGGACCCAGTACTTC. Based on the CDR3 plus reference TRBV29-1 and TRBJ2-5, the full variable domain is SAVISQKPSRDICQRGTSLTIQCQVDSQVTMMFWYRQQPGQSLTLIATANQGSEATYESGFVIDKFPISRPNLTFSTLTVSNMSPEDSSIYLCSFPTGGTQYFGPGTRLLVL.

V usage is TRBV9 and J usage is TRBJ1-2, with 7 bases that match TRBD1. J lost 8 bases, V lost 3 bases, and 13 bases had no gene match. This CDR3 spans 15 amino acids. Germline CDR1 is SGDLS and CDR2 is YYNGEE. CDR3 DNA: TGTGCCAGCAGCGATGGGACAGCAAAGTCGTACGGCTACACCTTC. Translation: CASSDGTAKSYGYTF.

The genes are TRBV9 and TRBJ1-6, with D possibly matching TRBD1 (5 bases). V lost 3 bases, J lost 4 bases, and 8 bases lay in between. The CDR3 has 14 amino acids. Germline V CDR1 and CDR2: SGDLS, YYNGEE. The CDR3 DNA sequence: TGTGCCAGCAGCGGGACAAATTATAATTCACCCCTCCACTTT. Protein product: CASSGTNYNSPLHF.

The chain carries TRBV5-1 and TRBJ1-3; 7 bases line up with TRBD1. V lost 4 bases and J lost 3; bases outside the gene matches: 7. The CDR3 is made up of 15 amino acids. CDR1 is SGHRS, CDR2 YFSETQ, per germline. CDR3 in DNA: TGCGCCAGCAGCCCAGGAGGGGGCATTGGAAACACCATATATTTT. This codes for CASSPGGGIGNTIYF.

This clone was counted between two and nine times. The V call is TRBV11-2, the J call TRBJ1-1; D is possibly TRBD1 (5 bases). The CDR3 covers 12 residues. V dropped 0 bases and J dropped 10 bases, with 9 bases sitting between them. Per germline, CDR1 SGHAT and CDR2 FQNNGV. Here the CDR3 reads CASSLDRAAAFF. In DNA, the CDR3 is TGTGCCAGCAGCTTAGACAGGGCGGCAGCTTTCTTT.